A selection of T cell receptor beta chains follows, all from one sample in a study of cytomegalovirus exposure and HLA in healthy donors. TCRdb's copy holds only in-frame clones and misses some; the assay was immunoSEQ multiplex PCR. The sample table sets out around 33,000 clones. Sequencing was performed on PBMCs. Receptors originate from a man aged 35 to 55 in good health and CMV-seronegative. Both conserved end residues are part of each CDR3. Fields, in order: V gene, J gene, D gene, CDR3 DNA, CDR3 protein. The D gene is left open where the match is weak.

TRBV7-3	TRBJ1-1	.	TGTGCCAGCAGCTTAACCCCGACTAATATGAACACTGAAGCTTTCTTT	CASSLTPTNMNTEAFF
TRBV4-2	TRBJ2-3	TRBD2	TGTGCCAGCAGCCAGAGGGGGCGGACTAGCGGTACCACAGATACGCAGTATTTT	CASSQRGRTSGTTDTQYF
TRBV30	TRBJ2-1	TRBD2	TGTGCCTGGAGTGGGGTAGCGGGAGATGAGCAGTTCTTC	CAWSGVAGDEQFF
TRBV6-5	TRBJ2-7	.	TGTGCCAGCAGAAATACCGGGATTTTCTACGAGCAGTACTTC	CASRNTGIFYEQYF
TRBV28	TRBJ1-2	TRBD1	TGTGCCAGCAGTGATGGACAGGGGTGGATTGGCTACACCTTC	CASSDGQGWIGYTF
TRBV25-1	TRBJ2-5	TRBD1	TGTGCCAGCGGAAAAAGGGGGCGGGAGACCCAGTACTTC	CASGKRGRETQYF
TRBV5-6	TRBJ1-2	.	TGTGCCAGCAGCCAACCAGGGTTAGGTTATGGCTACACCTTC	CASSQPGLGYGYTF
TRBV28	TRBJ2-4	TRBD1	TGTGCCAGCACCCATGGGGACAGGGCGAGCCTAAACATTCAGTACTTC	CASTHGDRASLNIQYF
TRBV9	TRBJ2-7	TRBD1	TGTGCCAGCAGCGTCGGGCAGGGGGTGTACGAGCAGTACTTC	CASSVGQGVYEQYF
TRBV5-6	TRBJ2-1	.	TGTGCCAGCAGCTTGGCCCGACTCCGTAGCTCTTACAATGAGCAGTTCTTC	CASSLARLRSSYNEQFF
TRBV30	TRBJ1-4	TRBD1	TGTGCCTGGACTAGGACAGGGGGCCCAACTAATGAAAAACTGTTTTTT	CAWTRTGGPTNEKLFF
TRBV28	TRBJ2-2	TRBD2	TGTGCCAGCAGTGTGTGGGAACTAGCGGGAGGGCCCGGGGAGCTGTTTTTT	CASSVWELAGGPGELFF
TRBV4-3	TRBJ1-2	TRBD1	TGCGCCAGCAGCCTTCGGGACAGGGTTAGGGGCTACACCTTC	CASSLRDRVRGYTF
TRBV15	TRBJ1-5	.	TGTGCCACCAGCAGAGATATTGCAGGCAGCAATCAGCCCCAGCATTTT	CATSRDIAGSNQPQHF
TRBV7-9	TRBJ1-2	TRBD1	TGTGCCAGTGGACAGGGGGCAAACTATGGCTACACCTTC	CASGQGANYGYTF
TRBV4-1	TRBJ2-7	TRBD2	TGCGCCAGCAGCCCTACACAATTGGCGGGAGCGACCTACGAGCAGTACTTC	CASSPTQLAGATYEQYF
TRBV29-1	TRBJ2-7	TRBD1	TGCAGCGTTGATAGGGGGACAGGGCTCTACGAGCAGTACTTC	CSVDRGTGLYEQYF
TRBV19	TRBJ2-1	.	TGTGCCAGTAGTATAGCAGGGGCGTCCTACAATGAGCAGTTCTTC	CASSIAGASYNEQFF
TRBV19	TRBJ1-1	.	TGTGCCAGTAGTGACCTCGGGGGTTCTATGAACACTGAAGCTTTCTTT	CASSDLGGSMNTEAFF
TRBV4-1	TRBJ2-1	.	TGCGCCAGCAGCCCAAGTCTGGTCCTGAGCTCCGACAATGAGCAGTTCTTC	CASSPSLVLSSDNEQFF
TRBV6-1	TRBJ2-7	TRBD2	TGTGCCAGCAGTAATATAGCGGGAGGAATCTACGAGCAGTACTTC	CASSNIAGGIYEQYF
TRBV9	TRBJ2-3	.	TGTGCCAGCAGCGTAGGGGGCGGGATAAGCACAGATACGCAGTATTTT	CASSVGGGISTDTQYF
TRBV5-1	TRBJ1-2	.	TGCGCCAGCAGCCCCCCAGGGTTCTATGGCTACACCTTC	CASSPPGFYGYTF
TRBV6-1	TRBJ2-3	.	TGTGCCAGCAGTAAAGTCCTCCAAGTAGGGGGCACAGATACGCAGTATTTT	CASSKVLQVGGTDTQYF
TRBV28	TRBJ2-7	TRBD2	TGTGCCAGCAGTTTGGGGAGGACTAGCGTGTACGAGCAGTACTTC	CASSLGRTSVYEQYF
TRBV18	TRBJ2-7	TRBD1	TGTGCCAGCTCCCCCGGGACAGGCTCCTACGAGCAGTACTTC	CASSPGTGSYEQYF
TRBV30	TRBJ1-5	.	TGTGCCTGGAGTGAGACAGGTAATCAGCCCCAGCATTTT	CAWSETGNQPQHF
TRBV18	TRBJ2-7	TRBD1	TGTGCCAGCTCGAAAGACAGGGCCTACGAGCAGTACTTC	CASSKDRAYEQYF
TRBV7-9	TRBJ1-3	TRBD1	TGTGCCAGCAGCTTGCAGGGGGCTTCTGGAAACACCATATATTTT	CASSLQGASGNTIYF
TRBV5-6	TRBJ2-6	.	TGTGCCAGCAGCTATAGGGGGTTAGCCTCTGGGGCCAACGTCCTGACTTTC	CASSYRGLASGANVLTF
TRBV18	TRBJ2-1	.	TGTGCCAGCTCACCGCGGACAGATAATGAGCAGTTCTTC	CASSPRTDNEQFF
TRBV28	TRBJ1-5	.	TGTGCCAGCAGGAATACAGGAGCACCGAATCAGCCCCAGCATTTT	CASRNTGAPNQPQHF
TRBV11-2	TRBJ1-5	.	TGTGCCAGCAGCTCGGGTGGGGGCCTAAATCAGCCCCAGCATTTT	CASSSGGGLNQPQHF
TRBV28	TRBJ2-7	.	TGTGCCAGCAGTCGGGACAACGCCTACGAGCAGTACTTC	CASSRDNAYEQYF
TRBV5-4	TRBJ2-5	.	TGTGCCAGCAGCGATAAAGCTCAGGGTGAGGCGGAGACCCAGTACTTC	CASSDKAQGEAETQYF
TRBV4-3	TRBJ2-3	.	TGCGCCAGCAGCCAAGAGGCACTATCAGATACGCAGTATTTT	CASSQEALSDTQYF
TRBV4-3	TRBJ2-7	.	TGCGCCAGCAGCCAGCAAACCCAGGCGTCCTACGAGCAGTACTTC	CASSQQTQASYEQYF